This TCR beta chain was sequenced during a study of T-cell reconstitution after alpha-beta-depleted transplantation in children. It was with unique molecular identifiers that the TCRbeta library was prepared. Each CDR3 protein gets one entry after TCRdb re-called the PCR reads with MiXCR. Here the sample spans about 610,000 distinct CDR3 sequences, roughly 10% being singletons. V shed 2 bases, J shed 14 bases, and the junction held 1 base outside the gene matches. Per germline, CDR1 SGHRS and CDR2 YFSETQ. This CDR3 is 11 amino acids long. This specimen was PBMCs from the stem cell graft donor, taken from the stem cell graft. This clonotype originated in a human donor who donated a stem cell graft to a child with acute myeloid leukemia. The V gene is TRBV5-1, the J gene TRBJ2-1; 10 bases agree with TRBD2. The CDR3 loop reads CASSLGLAEFF. CDR3 coding DNA: TGCGCCAGCAGCTTAGGACTAGCGGAGTTCTTC.